This entry is about one TCR beta chain. No antigen is known for it. Patients had blood sampled at baseline and again on cycle 4 day 1 and cycle 7 day 1. This entry is derived from a study of OX40 agonist ivuxolimab in advanced cancers. Whole-study results and caveats: In general, CD8+ T cells held more expanded clones than CD4+ did, on average. At 0.1 to 3.0 mg/kg, CD4+ and CD8+ blood T cells expanded clonally by week 6.

Profiling relied on immunoSEQ multiplex PCR, and the TCRdb table lists in-frame clones only, not all of them. The sample records tens of thousands of clones, over 75% being singletons. The material was CD4+ or CD8+ T cells sorted from blood, obtained in a trial of the OX40 agonist ivuxolimab. This TCR was sampled from an adult with an advanced solid tumor such as melanoma, head and neck, liver or kidney cancer.

The CDR3 coding sequence is TGCGCCAGCAGCGGGACAGGGAGACTTTTTAACTATGGCTACACCTTC. This sequence encodes CASSGTGRLFNYGYTF. The chain carries TRBV10-2 and TRBJ1-2; TRBD1 agrees at 9 bases. The germline V gene has CDR1 WSHSY and CDR2 SAAADI. Germline trimming cut 6 bases from V and 1 base from J; bases unmatched to any gene: 9. The length of the CDR3 is 16 residues.